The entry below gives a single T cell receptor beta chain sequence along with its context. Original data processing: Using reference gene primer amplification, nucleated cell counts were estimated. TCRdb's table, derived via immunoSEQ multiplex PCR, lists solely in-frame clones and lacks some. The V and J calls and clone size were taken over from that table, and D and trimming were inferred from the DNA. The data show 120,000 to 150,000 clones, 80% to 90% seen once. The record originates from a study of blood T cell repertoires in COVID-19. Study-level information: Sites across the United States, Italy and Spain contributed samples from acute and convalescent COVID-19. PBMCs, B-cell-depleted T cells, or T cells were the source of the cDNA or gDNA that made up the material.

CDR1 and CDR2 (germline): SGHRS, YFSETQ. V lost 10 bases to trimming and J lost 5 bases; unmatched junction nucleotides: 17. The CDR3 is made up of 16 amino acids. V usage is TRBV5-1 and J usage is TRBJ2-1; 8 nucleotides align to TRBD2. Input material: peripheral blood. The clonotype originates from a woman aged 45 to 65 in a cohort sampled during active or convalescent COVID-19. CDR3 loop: CARRLAGGGSHNEQFF. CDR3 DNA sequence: TGCGCCCGCCGCTTGGCCGGGGGGGGCTCTCACAATGAGCAGTTCTTC.